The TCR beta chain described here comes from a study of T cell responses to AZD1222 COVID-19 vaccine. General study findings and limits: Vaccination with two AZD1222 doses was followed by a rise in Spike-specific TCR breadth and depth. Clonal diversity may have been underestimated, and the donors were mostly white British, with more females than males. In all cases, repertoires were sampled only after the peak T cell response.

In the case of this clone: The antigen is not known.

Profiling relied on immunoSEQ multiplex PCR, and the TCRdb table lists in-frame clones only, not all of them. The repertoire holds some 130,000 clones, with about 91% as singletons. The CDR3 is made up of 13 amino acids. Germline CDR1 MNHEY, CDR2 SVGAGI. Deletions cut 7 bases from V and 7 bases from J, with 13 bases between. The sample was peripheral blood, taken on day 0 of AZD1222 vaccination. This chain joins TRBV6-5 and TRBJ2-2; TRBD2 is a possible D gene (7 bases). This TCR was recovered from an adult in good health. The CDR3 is CASNVGGGGELFF. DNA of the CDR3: TGTGCCAGCAACGTAGGGGGGGGCGGGGAGCTGTTTTTT.